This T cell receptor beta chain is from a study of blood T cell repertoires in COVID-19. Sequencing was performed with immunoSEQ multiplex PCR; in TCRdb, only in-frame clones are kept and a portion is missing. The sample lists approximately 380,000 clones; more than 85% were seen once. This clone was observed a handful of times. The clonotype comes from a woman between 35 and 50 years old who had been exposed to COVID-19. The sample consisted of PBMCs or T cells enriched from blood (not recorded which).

CDR3 DNA sequence: TGCGCCAGCCGTTGGACACCGGCGAACAATGAGCAGTTCTTC. Translating gives CASRWTPANNEQFF. The V gene is TRBV5-1, the J gene TRBJ2-1; tentative D call: TRBD1 (5 bases). Germline assignment: CDR1 SGHRS and CDR2 YFSETQ. The CDR3 has 14 residues. Trimming removed 7 bases from V and 5 bases from J, with 16 bases in between.